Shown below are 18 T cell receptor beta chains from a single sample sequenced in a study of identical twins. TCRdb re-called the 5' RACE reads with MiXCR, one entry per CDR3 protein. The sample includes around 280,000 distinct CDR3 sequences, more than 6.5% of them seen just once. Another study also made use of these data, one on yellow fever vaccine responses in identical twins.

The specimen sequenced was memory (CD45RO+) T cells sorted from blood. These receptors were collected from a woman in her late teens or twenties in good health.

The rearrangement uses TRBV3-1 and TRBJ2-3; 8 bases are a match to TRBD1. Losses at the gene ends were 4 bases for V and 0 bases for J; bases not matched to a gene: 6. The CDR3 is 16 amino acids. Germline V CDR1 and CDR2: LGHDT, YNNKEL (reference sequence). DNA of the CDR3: TGTGCCAGCAGCCGCGGGACAGGTGGGAGCACAGATACGCAGTATTTT. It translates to CASSRGTGGSTDTQYF.

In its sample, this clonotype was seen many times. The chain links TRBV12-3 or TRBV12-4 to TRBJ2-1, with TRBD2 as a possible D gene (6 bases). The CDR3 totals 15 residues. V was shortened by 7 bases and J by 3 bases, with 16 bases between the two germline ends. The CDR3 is CASTPRASVYNEQFF. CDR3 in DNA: TGTGCCAGCACTCCGCGGGCTAGCGTCTACAATGAGCAGTTCTTC.

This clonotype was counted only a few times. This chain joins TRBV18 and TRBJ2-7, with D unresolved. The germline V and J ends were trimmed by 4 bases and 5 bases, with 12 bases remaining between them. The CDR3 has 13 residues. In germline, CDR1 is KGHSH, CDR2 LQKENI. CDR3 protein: CASSLTGPDEQYF. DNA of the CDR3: TGTGCCAGCTCACTCACGGGCCCGGACGAGCAGTACTTC.

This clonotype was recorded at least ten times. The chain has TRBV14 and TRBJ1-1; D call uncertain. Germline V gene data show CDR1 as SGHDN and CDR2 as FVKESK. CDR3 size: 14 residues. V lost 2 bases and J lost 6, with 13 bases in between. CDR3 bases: TGTGCCAGCAGCCAACGAAGTTACCCCGCTGAAGCTTTCTTT. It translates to CASSQRSYPAEAFF.

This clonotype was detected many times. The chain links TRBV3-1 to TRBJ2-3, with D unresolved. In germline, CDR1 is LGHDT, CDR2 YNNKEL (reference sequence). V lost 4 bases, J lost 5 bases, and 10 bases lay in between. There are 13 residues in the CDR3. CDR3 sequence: CASSRQVKDTQYF. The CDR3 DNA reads TGTGCCAGCAGCCGCCAGGTAAAAGATACGCAGTATTTT.

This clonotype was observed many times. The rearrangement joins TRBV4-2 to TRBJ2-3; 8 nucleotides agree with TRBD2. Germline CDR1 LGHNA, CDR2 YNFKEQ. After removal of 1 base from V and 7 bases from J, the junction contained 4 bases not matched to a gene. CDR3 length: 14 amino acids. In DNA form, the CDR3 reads TGTGCCAGCAGCCAAGCGGGAGGGGGATATACGCAGTATTTT. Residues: CASSQAGGGYTQYF.

CDR3: CASSPTGTPGELFF. The DNA for the CDR3 is TGTGCCAGCAGCCCCACCGGGACCCCCGGGGAGCTGTTTTTT. The chain employs TRBV9 and TRBJ2-2; D might be TRBD1 or TRBD2, each matching 5 bases. CDR3 length: 14 amino acids. V lost 4 bases, J lost 6 bases, and 13 bases lay in between. Per germline, CDR1 SGDLS and CDR2 YYNGEE.

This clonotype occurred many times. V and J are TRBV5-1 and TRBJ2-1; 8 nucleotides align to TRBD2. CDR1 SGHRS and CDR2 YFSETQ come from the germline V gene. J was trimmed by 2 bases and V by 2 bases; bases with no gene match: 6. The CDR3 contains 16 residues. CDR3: CASSFDSGGAYNEQFF. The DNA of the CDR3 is TGCGCCAGCAGCTTTGACAGCGGGGGAGCCTACAATGAGCAGTTCTTC.

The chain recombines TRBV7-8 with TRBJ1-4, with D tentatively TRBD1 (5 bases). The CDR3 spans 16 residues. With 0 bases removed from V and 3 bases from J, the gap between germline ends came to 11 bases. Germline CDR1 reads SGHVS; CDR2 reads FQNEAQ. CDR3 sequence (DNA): TGTGCCAGCAGCTTAGCGGTCTGGGGCGCTAATGAAAAACTGTTTTTT. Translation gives CASSLAVWGANEKLFF.

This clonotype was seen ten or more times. CDR3 in DNA: TGCGCCAGCAGCTTGGTGGAGCGTGACGTAGATACGCAGTATTTT. Translation: CASSLVERDVDTQYF. The chain uses TRBV5-1 and TRBJ2-3, with D uncertain. V lost 0 bases and J 5 bases, leaving 13 bases between the germline ends. The CDR3 covers 15 residues. Germline V gives CDR1 SGHRS, CDR2 YFSETQ.

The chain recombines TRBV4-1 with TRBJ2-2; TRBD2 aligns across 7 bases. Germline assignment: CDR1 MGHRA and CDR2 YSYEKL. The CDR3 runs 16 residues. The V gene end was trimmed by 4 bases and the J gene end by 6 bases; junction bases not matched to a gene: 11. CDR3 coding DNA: TGCGCCAGCAGCCTCGAGGGTGGGGGGGGAGCCGGGGAGCTGTTTTTT. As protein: CASSLEGGGGAGELFF.

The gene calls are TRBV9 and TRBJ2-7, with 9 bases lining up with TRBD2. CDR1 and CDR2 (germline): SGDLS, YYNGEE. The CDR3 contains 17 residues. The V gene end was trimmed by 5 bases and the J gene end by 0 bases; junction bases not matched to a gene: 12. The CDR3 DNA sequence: TGTGCCAGCAGGGGGTTTGCGGGAGGGCGTAGCTCCTACGAGCAGTACTTC. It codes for CASRGFAGGRSSYEQYF.

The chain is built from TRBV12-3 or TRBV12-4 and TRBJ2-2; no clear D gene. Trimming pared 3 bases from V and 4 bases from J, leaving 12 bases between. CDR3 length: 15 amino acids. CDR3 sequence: CASSLRRSGTGELFF. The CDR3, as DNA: TGTGCCAGCAGTTTGCGAAGGAGTGGCACCGGGGAGCTGTTTTTT.

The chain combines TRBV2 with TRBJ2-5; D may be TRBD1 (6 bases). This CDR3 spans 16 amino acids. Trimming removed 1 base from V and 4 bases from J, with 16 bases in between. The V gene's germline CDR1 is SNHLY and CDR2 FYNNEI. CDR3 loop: CASSEGLNQGRETQYF. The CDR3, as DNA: TGTGCCAGCAGTGAAGGACTAAACCAGGGGAGAGAGACCCAGTACTTC.

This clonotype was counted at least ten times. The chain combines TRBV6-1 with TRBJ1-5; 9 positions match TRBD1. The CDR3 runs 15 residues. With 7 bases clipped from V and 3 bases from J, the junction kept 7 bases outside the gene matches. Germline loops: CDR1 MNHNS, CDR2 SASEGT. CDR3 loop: CASNPTGGHNQPQHF. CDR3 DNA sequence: TGTGCCAGCAACCCCACAGGGGGCCACAATCAGCCCCAGCATTTT.

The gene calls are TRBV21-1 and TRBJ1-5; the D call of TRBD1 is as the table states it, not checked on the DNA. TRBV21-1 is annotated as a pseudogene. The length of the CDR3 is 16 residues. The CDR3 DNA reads TGTGCCAACCCGGGGCAGGTCCTCTATAGCAATCAGCCCCAGCATTTT. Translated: CANPGQVLYSNQPQHF.

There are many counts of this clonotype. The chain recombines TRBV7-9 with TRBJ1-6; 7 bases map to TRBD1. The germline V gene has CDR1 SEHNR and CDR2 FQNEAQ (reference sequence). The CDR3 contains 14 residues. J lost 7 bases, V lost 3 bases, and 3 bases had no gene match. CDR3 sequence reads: CASSLDRWNSPLHF. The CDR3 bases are TGTGCCAGCAGCTTGGACAGGTGGAATTCACCCCTCCACTTT.

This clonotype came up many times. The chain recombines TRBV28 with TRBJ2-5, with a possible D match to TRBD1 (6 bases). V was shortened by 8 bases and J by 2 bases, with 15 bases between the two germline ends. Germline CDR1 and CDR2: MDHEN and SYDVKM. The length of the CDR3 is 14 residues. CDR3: CASFTGPSQETQYF. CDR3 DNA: TGTGCCAGCTTCACAGGGCCGTCACAAGAGACCCAGTACTTC.